Below, 3 T cell receptor beta chains from the same sample are listed, as sequenced in a study of cytomegalovirus exposure and HLA in healthy donors. PCR involved 60 Vbeta and 13 Jbeta primers. The protocol was immunoSEQ multiplex PCR, while the TCRdb copy is restricted to in-frame clones and leaves out a portion. This sample has 90,000 to 120,000 clones, with 77% found just once. Sequencing was carried out using PBMCs. These receptors came from a male donor in good health and CMV-seronegative.

This chain joins TRBV10-1 and TRBJ2-3, with 9 bases fitting TRBD1. The CDR3 covers 14 residues. V was clipped by 6 bases and J by 2 bases; unmatched bases: 3. CDR1 is WNHNN, CDR2 SYGVQD, per germline (reference sequence). This CDR3 reads CASSTGGITDTQYF. DNA for the CDR3: TGCGCCAGCAGCACAGGGGGCATCACAGATACGCAGTATTTT.

The chain uses TRBV5-6 and TRBJ2-3; no clear D gene. The V gene's germline CDR1 is SGHDT and CDR2 YYEEEE. The CDR3 extends over 14 amino acids. V was pared by 4 bases and J by 2 bases, with 11 bases between. The CDR3 region has the DNA TGTGCCAGCAGCGACGGGTTTAACACAGATACGCAGTATTTT. The encoded protein is CASSDGFNTDTQYF.

The rearrangement uses TRBV19 and TRBJ1-1, with 7 bases identical to TRBD1. This CDR3 has 18 residues. V was pared by 4 bases and J by 4 bases, with 18 bases of the junction left unmatched. Per germline, CDR1 LNHDA and CDR2 SQIVND (reference sequence). The chain's CDR3 is CASSTLRNRGRLTTEAFF. The CDR3 nucleotides are TGTGCCAGTAGTACACTAAGGAATAGGGGGCGCCTCACCACTGAAGCTTTCTTT.